The 31 T cell receptor beta chains below come from one sample, sequenced in a study of cytomegalovirus exposure and HLA in healthy donors. PCR amplification relied on 60 Vbeta primers (plus 13 Jbeta primers). Measured with immunoSEQ multiplex PCR; TCRdb has only the in-frame clones, and not every one. The table shows approximately 160,000 clones, with around 78% occurring only once. Specimen: PBMCs. The receptors originated from a woman aged 45 to 65 in good health and CMV-seropositive.

The table lists this clone with a count of one. The rearrangement uses TRBV6-1 and TRBJ2-5, with 7 nucleotides matching TRBD2. The DNA end is a closer match to TRBJ2-7, so the J assignment may be wrong. The length of the CDR3 is 14 residues. Germline CDR1 MNHNS, CDR2 SASEGT. Here the CDR3 DNA reads TGTGCCAGCATCCAGCGGGGAGGATCCTACGAGCAGTACTTC. Translated: CASIQRGGSYEQYF.

This clone was counted only a few times. Other DNA sequences in the sample encode the same CDR3. This chain uses TRBV7-2 with TRBJ2-3; 8 bases agree with TRBD2. V was pared by 0 bases and J by 3 bases, with 8 bases of the junction left unmatched. The germline V gene has CDR1 SGHTA and CDR2 FQGNSA. The CDR3 covers 17 residues. CDR3 nucleotide sequence: TGTGCCAGCAGCTTAGCGGGGTCGGGGGGGCCAACAGATACGCAGTATTTT. It encodes CASSLAGSGGPTDTQYF.

The chain combines TRBV6-5 with TRBJ1-1, with TRBD1 matching 10 bases. V gave up 6 bases and J gave up 7 bases; unmatched junction bases: 5. Germline CDR1 is MNHEY and CDR2 is SVGAGI. This CDR3 comprises 13 residues. In nucleotides, the CDR3 is TGTGCCAGCAGGCAAGACAGGGGGCGTGAAGCTTTCTTT. Amino acid sequence: CASRQDRGREAFF.

The V and J genes are TRBV13 and TRBJ2-7; a weak D match, TRBD2 (6 bases). Trimming shortened V by 5 bases and J by 8 bases, and 13 bases separated the two germline ends. The CDR3 totals 12 residues. Germline-derived CDR1 and CDR2 are PRHDT and FYEKMQ (reference sequence). CDR3 protein: CASSPNRGKQYF. CDR3 bases: TGTGCCAGCAGCCCCAACCGGGGGAAGCAGTACTTC.

This chain uses TRBV19 with TRBJ1-2; D gene ambiguous. Germline V lookup: CDR1 LNHDA, CDR2 SQIVND (reference sequence). V was pared by 7 bases and J by 6 bases, with 12 bases between. The CDR3 loop spans 12 amino acids. The CDR3 region is CASTNTRNGYTF. DNA for the CDR3: TGTGCCAGTACCAATACCAGGAATGGCTACACCTTC.

The chain combines TRBV6-5 with TRBJ2-1; D is ambiguous. The V and J ends lost 0 bases and 12 bases respectively, with 9 bases between them. CDR3 length: 12 residues. Germline loops: CDR1 MNHEY, CDR2 SVGAGI. The CDR3 is CASSYSLVAQFF. The CDR3 DNA follows: TGTGCCAGCAGTTACTCTCTAGTTGCGCAGTTCTTC.

The chain uses TRBV5-6 and TRBJ1-3; 9 nucleotides agree with TRBD1. This CDR3 has 16 amino acids. With 4 bases clipped from V and 0 bases from J, the junction kept 5 bases outside the gene matches. The germline V gene encodes CDR1 SGHDT and CDR2 YYEEEE. The CDR3 coding sequence is TGTGCCAGCAGCCGACAGGGGGACCCCTCTGGAAACACCATATATTTT. It specifies CASSRQGDPSGNTIYF. The full variable domain, in which reference TRBV5-6 and TRBJ1-3 provide the parts outside the CDR3, is DAGVTQSPTHLIKTRGQQVTLRCSPKSGHDTVSWYQQALGQGPQFIFQYYEEEERQRGNFPDRFSGHQFPNYSSELNVNALLLGDSALYLCASSRQGDPSGNTIYFGEGSWLTVV.

This clone was seen only a few times. This chain connects TRBV27 to TRBJ1-6, with 9 bases fitting TRBD1. Trimming at V came to 6 bases and at J to 3 bases, leaving 0 bases not matched to a gene. Germline CDR1 is MNHEY and CDR2 is SMNVEV (reference sequence). The CDR3 is 14 residues long. CDR3 amino acids: CASRGQGYNSPLHF. The DNA for the CDR3 is TGTGCCAGCAGGGGACAGGGCTATAATTCACCCCTCCACTTT.

This clone was counted a few times. The V call is TRBV9, the J call TRBJ2-5; D is perhaps TRBD2 (6 bases). The J call may be in error: the DNA end matches TRBJ2-7 better. Germline lookup yields CDR1 SGDLS and CDR2 YYNGEE. The CDR3 is 14 residues long. The CDR3 DNA is TGTGCCAGCAGCCCAGACGCGGGGACCTACGAGCAGTACTTC. This encodes CASSPDAGTYEQYF.

The V call is TRBV27, the J call TRBJ1-6, with TRBD1 identical over 12 bases. Trimming removed 6 bases from V and 2 bases from J; junction bases left unmatched: 5. Germline assignment: CDR1 MNHEY and CDR2 SMNVEV (reference sequence). This CDR3 has 17 residues. The CDR3 DNA reads as TGTGCCAGCAGACCGGGACAGGGGGCGGCCTATAATTCACCCCTCCACTTT. Its protein product is CASRPGQGAAYNSPLHF.

This chain connects TRBV6-1 to TRBJ1-2, with TRBD1 matching over 8 bases. The CDR3 contains 18 residues. Germline trimming cut 2 bases from V and 1 base from J; bases unmatched to any gene: 12. The germline V gene has CDR1 MNHNS and CDR2 SASEGT. The CDR3 DNA follows: TGTGCCAGCAGTGAATCAAAGACAGGGGCGCTTCATAACTATGGCTACACCTTC. This codes for CASSESKTGALHNYGYTF.

This clone was recorded a few times. The rearrangement uses TRBV30 and TRBJ1-2; 7 bases align to TRBD1. The germline V gene has CDR1 GTSNPN and CDR2 SVGIG (reference sequence). V trimming: 1 base; J trimming: 2 bases; junction bases outside the gene matches: 4. This CDR3 is built from 14 residues. CDR3 in DNA: TGTGCCTGGAGTGGGGACAGCGAAAACTATGGCTACACCTTC. Protein sequence: CAWSGDSENYGYTF.

The chain couples TRBV5-5 to TRBJ1-2; 7 bases are a match to TRBD1. Germline V gene lookup returns CDR1 SGHKS and CDR2 YYEKEE (reference sequence). The V and J ends lost 2 bases and 4 bases, in that order; junction bases with no gene match: 5. The CDR3 covers 14 residues. The CDR3 DNA is TGTGCCAGCAGCTTAGGCGGGACAGCCTATGGCTACACCTTC. Translating it yields CASSLGGTAYGYTF.

The V and J genes are TRBV7-2 and TRBJ1-1, with no clear D. Per the germline V gene, CDR1 is SGHTA and CDR2 is FQGNSA. The CDR3 loop spans 16 amino acids. Trimming took off 2 bases at V and 0 bases at J, with 13 bases between the two ends. This CDR3 is CASSLWAAGMNTEAFF. The CDR3 nucleotides are TGTGCCAGCAGCTTATGGGCAGCCGGGATGAACACTGAAGCTTTCTTT.

This sequence joins TRBV10-3 and TRBJ2-1; possibly TRBD2 for D (5 bases). V was pared by 3 bases and J by 12 bases, with 21 bases between. The CDR3 totals 15 residues. CDR1 and CDR2 from the germline V gene are ENHRY and SYGVKD. CDR3 coding DNA: TGTGCCATCAGTGATTTGGCGGGTAACGACCGGGGGCAGTTCTTC. It is translated as CAISDLAGNDRGQFF.

The V call is TRBV5-1, the J call TRBJ1-4, with 7 bases matching TRBD1. The CDR3 is made up of 15 amino acids. Germline lookup yields CDR1 SGHRS and CDR2 YFSETQ. Unmatched junction bases numbered 0, after V lost 0 bases and J lost 1 base. The DNA of the CDR3 is TGCGCCAGCAGCTTGGACAGGGGAACTAATGAAAAACTGTTTTTT. Translated, it gives CASSLDRGTNEKLFF.

The CDR3 spells CAWSAHYSQETQYF. CDR3 DNA: TGTGCCTGGAGTGCCCACTACTCACAAGAGACCCAGTACTTC. The gene calls are TRBV30 and TRBJ2-5; D unclear. This CDR3 comprises 14 residues. The V and J ends lost 1 base and 2 bases respectively, with 11 bases between them. Germline CDR1 and CDR2: GTSNPN and SVGIG (reference sequence).

The CDR3 sequence: CASSGRFSNEQYF. The CDR3 DNA reads as TGTGCCAGCAGTGGACGGTTTAGCAACGAGCAGTACTTC. J is TRBJ2-7 and V is TRBV2; D remains ambiguous. V was clipped by 4 bases and J by 5 bases, with 12 bases between them. The CDR3 covers 13 residues. In germline, CDR1 is SNHLY, CDR2 FYNNEI.

This chain joins TRBV7-2 and TRBJ2-1; TRBD2 aligns across 8 bases. In germline, CDR1 is SGHTA, CDR2 FQGNSA. The CDR3 is 16 amino acids. V was clipped by 5 bases and J by 10 bases; unmatched bases: 16. CDR3 sequence reads: CASSLWSGGNFGEQFF. As DNA, the CDR3 is TGTGCCAGCAGCCTCTGGAGCGGGGGAAATTTCGGGGAGCAGTTCTTC.

The chain couples TRBV5-1 to TRBJ2-2, with TRBD1 as a possible D gene (5 bases). The CDR3 sequence is 15 residues long. Germline lookup yields CDR1 SGHRS and CDR2 YFSETQ. V was shortened by 1 base and J by 8 bases, with 15 bases between the two germline ends. In nucleotides, the CDR3 is TGCGCCAGCAGCTTGATTACAGGAACTGGAGGGGAGCTGTTTTTT. It specifies CASSLITGTGGELFF. Full variable domain (outside the CDR3, taken from reference TRBV5-1 and TRBJ2-2): KAGVTQTPRYLIKTRGQQVTLSCSPISGHRSVSWYQQTPGQGLQFLFEYFSETQRNKGNFPGRFSGRQFSNSRSEMNVSTLELGDSALYLCASSLITGTGGELFFGEGSRLTVL.

The genes are TRBV30 and TRBJ2-5, with D perhaps matching TRBD2 (6 bases). This CDR3 spans 13 amino acids. The germline V gene encodes CDR1 GTSNPN and CDR2 SVGIG (reference sequence). Trimming took 5 bases from V and 3 from J, leaving 13 bases between them. The DNA of the CDR3 is TGTGCCTGGGGGCCTTTAGCGGAAGAGACCCAGTACTTC. It specifies CAWGPLAEETQYF.

The rearrangement joins TRBV5-1 to TRBJ1-2; TRBD1 is a possible D gene (6 bases). This CDR3 comprises 16 residues. Trimming shortened V by 0 bases and J by 4 bases, and 16 bases separated the two germline ends. The germline gives CDR1 SGHRS, CDR2 YFSETQ. CDR3 sequence: CASSLEGDRPLYGYTF. DNA of the CDR3: TGCGCCAGCAGCTTGGAAGGAGACAGGCCCCTCTATGGCTACACCTTC. Together with reference TRBV5-1 and TRBJ1-2, the CDR3 gives the full variable domain: KAGVTQTPRYLIKTRGQQVTLSCSPISGHRSVSWYQQTPGQGLQFLFEYFSETQRNKGNFPGRFSGRQFSNSRSEMNVSTLELGDSALYLCASSLEGDRPLYGYTFGSGTRLTVV.

V gene TRBV6-5 combines with J gene TRBJ1-5, with D unresolved. Germline CDR1 reads MNHEY; CDR2 reads SVGAGI. The CDR3 sequence is 13 residues long. V was cut by 4 bases and J by 7 bases, with 11 bases left in between. The CDR3 protein is CASSFPGRQPQHF. In DNA form, the CDR3 reads TGTGCCAGCAGTTTTCCCGGTCGCCAGCCCCAGCATTTT.

The V and J genes are TRBV9 and TRBJ2-3; 11 bases map to TRBD2. Unmatched junction bases numbered 10, after V lost 3 bases and J lost 4 bases. CDR1 is SGDLS, CDR2 YYNGEE, per germline. The CDR3 runs 17 residues. The CDR3, as DNA: TGTGCCAGCAGCGCCCATGTGACTAGCGGGGCGTCAGATACGCAGTATTTT. It translates to CASSAHVTSGASDTQYF.

The J gene is TRBJ1-1, the V gene TRBV5-1, with unresolved D. The CDR3 contains 14 residues. Per germline, CDR1 SGHRS and CDR2 YFSETQ. V shed 0 bases and J shed 5 bases, with 11 bases lying between them. CDR3 amino acids: CASSLGGQRTEAFF. The CDR3 DNA is TGCGCCAGCAGCTTGGGTGGGCAACGGACTGAAGCTTTCTTT.

The rearrangement links TRBV27 to TRBJ1-1; maybe TRBD1 (6 bases). CDR1 and CDR2 from the germline V gene are MNHEY and SMNVEV (reference sequence). V was clipped by 8 bases and J by 0 bases, with 10 bases between them. This CDR3 is 13 amino acids long. Written as DNA, the CDR3 is TGTGCCAGCTGGACAGAGATGAACACTGAAGCTTTCTTT. Its protein is CASWTEMNTEAFF.

This clone was detected a few times. This rearrangement joins TRBV6-5 to TRBJ2-5; 7 nucleotides line up with TRBD1. Trimming took 2 bases from V and 1 from J; bases not matched to a gene: 4. This CDR3 is built from 15 residues. CDR1 and CDR2 from the germline V gene are MNHEY and SVGAGI. For the CDR3, the DNA is TGTGCCAGCAGTTACGCCGACAGGGTCCAAGAGACCCAGTACTTC. This sequence encodes CASSYADRVQETQYF.

This clone turned up a few times. The rearrangement joins TRBV2 to TRBJ1-2; no clear D gene. Trimming removed 4 bases from V and 5 bases from J, with 8 bases in between. CDR3 length: 12 amino acids. Germline CDR1 reads SNHLY; CDR2 reads FYNNEI. CDR3 coding DNA: TGTGCCAGCAGTGTTGACGGGTATGGCTACACCTTC. This sequence encodes CASSVDGYGYTF.

The chain joins TRBV9 to TRBJ1-2; no clear D. Trimming removed 2 bases at V and 2 bases at J, with 7 bases between. The CDR3 loop spans 13 amino acids. Germline assignment: CDR1 SGDLS and CDR2 YYNGEE. CDR3 loop: CASSVGRNYGYTF. The DNA of the CDR3 is TGTGCCAGCAGCGTGGGGAGAAACTATGGCTACACCTTC.

This CDR3 is CASSRQGYGYTF. Written as DNA, the CDR3 is TGTGCCAGCAGCAGACAGGGGTATGGCTACACCTTC. This sequence joins TRBV5-8 and TRBJ1-2, with 8 bases identical to TRBD1. CDR3 length: 12 amino acids. V was clipped by 4 bases and J by 5 bases; unmatched bases: 1. Germline V gene sequence: CDR1 SGHTS, CDR2 YDEGEE.

The gene calls are TRBV5-1 and TRBJ2-2; weak D call: TRBD1 (6 bases). V lost 0 bases and J lost 4, with 10 bases in between. This CDR3 is 15 amino acids long. Per germline, CDR1 SGHRS and CDR2 YFSETQ. The CDR3 DNA follows: TGCGCCAGCAGCTTGGTGCTACAGGGCACCGGGGAGCTGTTTTTT. It encodes CASSLVLQGTGELFF.